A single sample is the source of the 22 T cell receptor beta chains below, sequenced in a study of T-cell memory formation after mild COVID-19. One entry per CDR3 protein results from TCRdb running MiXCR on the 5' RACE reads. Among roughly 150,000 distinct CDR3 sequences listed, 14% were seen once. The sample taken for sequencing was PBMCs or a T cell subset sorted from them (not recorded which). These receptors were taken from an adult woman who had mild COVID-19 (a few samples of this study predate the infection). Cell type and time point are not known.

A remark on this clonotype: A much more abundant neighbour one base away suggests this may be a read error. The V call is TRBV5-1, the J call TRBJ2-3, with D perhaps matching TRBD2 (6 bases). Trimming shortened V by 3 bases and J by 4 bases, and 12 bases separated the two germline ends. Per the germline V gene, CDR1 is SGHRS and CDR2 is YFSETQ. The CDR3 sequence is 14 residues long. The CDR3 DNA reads TGCGCCAGCAGCTCCCGACTAGTACCAGATACGCAGTATTTT. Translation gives CASSSRLVPDTQYF.

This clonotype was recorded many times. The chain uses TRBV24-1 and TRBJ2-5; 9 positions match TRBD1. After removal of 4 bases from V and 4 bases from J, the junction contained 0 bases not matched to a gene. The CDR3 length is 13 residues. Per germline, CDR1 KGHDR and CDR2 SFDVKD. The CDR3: CATSEGQGETQYF. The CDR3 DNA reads TGTGCCACCAGTGAGGGACAGGGAGAGACCCAGTACTTC.

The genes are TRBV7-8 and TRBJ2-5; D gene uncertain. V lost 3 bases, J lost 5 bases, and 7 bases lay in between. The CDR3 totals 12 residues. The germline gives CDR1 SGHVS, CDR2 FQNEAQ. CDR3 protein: CASSFLRETQYF. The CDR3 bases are TGTGCCAGCAGCTTTTTACGGGAGACCCAGTACTTC.

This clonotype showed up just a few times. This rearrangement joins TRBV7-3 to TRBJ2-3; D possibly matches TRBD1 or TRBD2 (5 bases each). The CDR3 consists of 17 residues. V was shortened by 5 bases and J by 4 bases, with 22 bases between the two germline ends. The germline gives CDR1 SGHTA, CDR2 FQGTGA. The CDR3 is CASSISSGTLSPDTQYF. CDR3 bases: TGTGCCAGCAGCATAAGTTCCGGGACCCTATCCCCAGATACGCAGTATTTT.

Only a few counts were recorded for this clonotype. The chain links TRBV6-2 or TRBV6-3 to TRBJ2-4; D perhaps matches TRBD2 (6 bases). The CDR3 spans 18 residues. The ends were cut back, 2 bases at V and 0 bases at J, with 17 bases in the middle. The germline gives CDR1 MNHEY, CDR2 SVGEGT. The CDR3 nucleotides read TGTGCCAGCAGTTACGGTTTAGCGGATACCATAGCCAAAAACATTCAGTACTTC. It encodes CASSYGLADTIAKNIQYF.

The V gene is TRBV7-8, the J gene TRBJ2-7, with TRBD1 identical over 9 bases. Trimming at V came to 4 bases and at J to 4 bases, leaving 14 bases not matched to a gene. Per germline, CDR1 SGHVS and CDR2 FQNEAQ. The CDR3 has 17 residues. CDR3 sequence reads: CASSSDWVGQGIYEQYF. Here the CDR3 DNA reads TGTGCCAGCAGCTCGGATTGGGTAGGACAGGGGATTTACGAGCAGTACTTC.

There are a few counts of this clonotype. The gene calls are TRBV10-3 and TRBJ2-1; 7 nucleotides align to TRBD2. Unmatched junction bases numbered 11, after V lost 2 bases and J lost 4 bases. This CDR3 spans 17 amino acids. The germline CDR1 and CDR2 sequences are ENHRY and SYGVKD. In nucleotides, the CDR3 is TGTGCCATCAGTGAGCCCCGACTAGCTGTGGGATACAATGAGCAGTTCTTC. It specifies CAISEPRLAVGYNEQFF.

The CDR3, as DNA: TGTGCCAGCAACACACGGGACAGGACTACAGATACGCAGTATTTT. Protein: CASNTRDRTTDTQYF. This sequence joins TRBV7-9 and TRBJ2-3; 8 nucleotides agree with TRBD1. Per germline, CDR1 SEHNR and CDR2 FQNEAQ (reference sequence). With V trimmed by 7 bases and J by 3 bases, 9 bases remained unmatched. This CDR3 has 15 amino acids.

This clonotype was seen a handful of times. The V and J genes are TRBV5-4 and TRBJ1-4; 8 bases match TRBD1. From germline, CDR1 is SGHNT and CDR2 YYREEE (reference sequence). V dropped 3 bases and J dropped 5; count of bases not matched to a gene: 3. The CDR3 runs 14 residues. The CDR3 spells CASSSTGVNEKLFF. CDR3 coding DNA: TGTGCCAGCAGCTCGACAGGGGTGAATGAAAAACTGTTTTTT.

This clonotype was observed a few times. The CDR3 spells CASSFLGKDLAYEQYF. Written as DNA, the CDR3 is TGTGCCAGCAGTTTTCTGGGGAAGGACCTAGCCTACGAGCAGTACTTC. The chain joins TRBV27 to TRBJ2-7; D unclear. The V and J ends lost 3 bases and 2 bases respectively, with 17 bases between them. CDR1 and CDR2 from the germline V gene are MNHEY and SMNVEV (reference sequence). The CDR3 spans 16 residues.

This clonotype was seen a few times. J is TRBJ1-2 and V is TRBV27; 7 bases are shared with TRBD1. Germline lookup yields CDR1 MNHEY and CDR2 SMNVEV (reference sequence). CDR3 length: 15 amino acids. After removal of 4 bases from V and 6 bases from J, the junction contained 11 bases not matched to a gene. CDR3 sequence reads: CASSSRTGGPDGYTF. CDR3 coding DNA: TGTGCCAGCAGTTCGCGGACAGGCGGACCCGATGGCTACACCTTC.

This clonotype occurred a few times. In DNA, the CDR3 is TGTGCCAGTAGTATAACCCAGGGGGCTGGCTACACCTTC. It encodes CASSITQGAGYTF. This rearrangement joins TRBV19 to TRBJ1-2; TRBD1 matches at 8 bases. The CDR3 runs to 13 residues. Per germline, CDR1 LNHDA and CDR2 SQIVND (reference sequence). Losses at the gene ends were 2 bases for V and 7 bases for J; bases not matched to a gene: 3.

CDR3 in amino acids: CAVEGLNNEQFF. The DNA of the CDR3 is TGTGCCGTAGAGGGACTTAACAATGAGCAGTTCTTC. The chain recombines TRBV6-5 with TRBJ2-1, with a possible D match to TRBD2 (6 bases). V was shortened by 11 bases and J by 5 bases, with 13 bases between the two germline ends. CDR1 MNHEY and CDR2 SVGAGI come from the germline V gene. This CDR3 region has 12 residues.

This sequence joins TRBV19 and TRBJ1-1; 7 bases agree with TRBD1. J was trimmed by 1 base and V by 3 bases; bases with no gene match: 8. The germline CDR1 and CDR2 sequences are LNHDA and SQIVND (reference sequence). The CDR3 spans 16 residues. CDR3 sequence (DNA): TGTGCCAGTAGTATTCCCGGACAGGCTTCGAACACTGAAGCTTTCTTT. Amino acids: CASSIPGQASNTEAFF.

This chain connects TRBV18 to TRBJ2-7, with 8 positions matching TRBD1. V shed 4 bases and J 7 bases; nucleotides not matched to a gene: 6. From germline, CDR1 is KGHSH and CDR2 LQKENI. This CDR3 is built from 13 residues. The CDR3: CASSRDRTYEQYF. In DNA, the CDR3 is TGTGCCAGCTCACGGGACAGGACTTATGAGCAGTACTTC.

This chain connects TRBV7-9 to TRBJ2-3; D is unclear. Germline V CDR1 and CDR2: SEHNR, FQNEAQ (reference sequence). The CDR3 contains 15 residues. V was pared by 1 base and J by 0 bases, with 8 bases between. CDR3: CASSLDSSSTDTQYF. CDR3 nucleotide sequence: TGTGCCAGCAGCTTAGATAGCTCAAGCACAGATACGCAGTATTTT. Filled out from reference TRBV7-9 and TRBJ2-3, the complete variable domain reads DTGVSQNPRHKITKRGQNVTFRCDPISEHNRLYWYRQTLGQGPEFLTYFQNEAQLEKSRLLSDRFSAERPKGSFSTLEIQRTEQGDSAMYLCASSLDSSSTDTQYFGPGTRLTVL.

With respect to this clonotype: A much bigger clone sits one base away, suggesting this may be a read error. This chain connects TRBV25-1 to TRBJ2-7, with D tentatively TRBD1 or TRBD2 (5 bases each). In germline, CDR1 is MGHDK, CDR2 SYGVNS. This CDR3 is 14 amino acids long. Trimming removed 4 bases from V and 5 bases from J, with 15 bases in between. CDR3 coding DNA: TGTGCCAGCAGTGGACAGTGGGATAGCGACGAGCAGTACTTC. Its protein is CASSGQWDSDEQYF.

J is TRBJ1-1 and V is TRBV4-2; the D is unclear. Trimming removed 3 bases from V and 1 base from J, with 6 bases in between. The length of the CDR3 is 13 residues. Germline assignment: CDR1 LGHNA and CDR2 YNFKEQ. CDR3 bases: TGTGCCAGCAGCCACATTAGGAACACTGAAGCTTTCTTT. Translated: CASSHIRNTEAFF.

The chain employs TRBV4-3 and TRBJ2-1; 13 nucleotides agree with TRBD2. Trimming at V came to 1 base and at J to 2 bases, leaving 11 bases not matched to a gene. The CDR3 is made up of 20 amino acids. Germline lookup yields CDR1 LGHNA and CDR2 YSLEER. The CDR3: CASSQGTSGSKLGPYNEQFF. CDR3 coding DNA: TGCGCCAGCAGCCAAGGGACTAGCGGGAGTAAGTTGGGCCCCTACAATGAGCAGTTCTTC.

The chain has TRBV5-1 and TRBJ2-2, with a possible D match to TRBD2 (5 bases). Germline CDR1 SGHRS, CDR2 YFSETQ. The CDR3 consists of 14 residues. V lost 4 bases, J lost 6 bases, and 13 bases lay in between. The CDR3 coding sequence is TGCGCCAGCAGCACTGGAGACGGGGCCGGGGAGCTGTTTTTT. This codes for CASSTGDGAGELFF.

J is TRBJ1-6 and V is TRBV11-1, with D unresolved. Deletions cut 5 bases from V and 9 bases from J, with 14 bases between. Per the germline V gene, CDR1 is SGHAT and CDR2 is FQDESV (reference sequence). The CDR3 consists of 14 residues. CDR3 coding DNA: TGTGCCAGCAGCCTTCGGGGAGGCACTTCACCCCTCCACTTT. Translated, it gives CASSLRGGTSPLHF.

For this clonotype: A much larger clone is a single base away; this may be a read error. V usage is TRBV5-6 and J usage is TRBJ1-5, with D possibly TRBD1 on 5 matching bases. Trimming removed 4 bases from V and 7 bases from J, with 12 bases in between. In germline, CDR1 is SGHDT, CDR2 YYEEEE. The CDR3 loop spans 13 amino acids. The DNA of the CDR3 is TGTGCCAGCAGCGCCCAGGGTCGGCAGCCCCAGCATTTT. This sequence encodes CASSAQGRQPQHF.